The entry that follows covers one TCR beta chain sequence. The antigen is undetermined. TCRdb re-called the reads with MiXCR, one entry per CDR3 protein. In the table there are roughly 300,000 distinct CDR3 sequences, 25% of which are singletons. The sample belongs to a study of T cell repertoires in cytomegalovirus infection. Germline CDR1 reads MNHNY; CDR2 reads SVGAGI (reference sequence). V was cut by 6 bases and J by 1 base, with 24 bases left in between. The CDR3 is made up of 18 amino acids. Points from the study as a whole: Dominant in the ex vivo response were TCR beta clonotypes restricted by HLA-C and specific for CMV. Individuals carrying CMV plus the relevant HLA were identified by cumulative frequency of public TCR beta families.

The sequence derives from a human donor in good health (CMV status not recorded). Some clones in this sample may be carry-over from other donors' samples. Sequenced sample: PBMCs. This rearrangement joins TRBV6-6 to TRBJ1-2; D gene uncertain. The CDR3 region is CASSPQAGRDYFNYGYTF. The DNA for the CDR3 is TGTGCCAGCAGCCCCCAGGCAGGACGAGACTACTTTAACTATGGCTACACCTTC.